This T cell receptor (beta chain) derives from a study of blood T cell repertoires in COVID-19. Turning to the study itself: Researchers got acute and convalescent COVID-19 samples from the United States, Italy and Spain. From T cells, B-cell-depleted T cells, or PBMCs came the material, which was cDNA or gDNA.

Enrollees, about 18 to 90 years old, lived in roughly 24 US areas. Cohort placement rested on clinical history that participants reported themselves. CDR1 SGHTA and CDR2 FQGNSA come from the germline V gene. V gave up 3 bases and J gave up 1 base, with 10 bases separating them. The CDR3 extends over 14 amino acids. Sequencing was performed with immunoSEQ multiplex PCR; in TCRdb, only in-frame clones are kept and a portion is missing. The sample includes approximately 160,000 clones, approximately 84% of them seen just once. The sequence was obtained from a woman aged 45-65 years who had recovered from COVID-19. The chain couples TRBV7-2 to TRBJ2-7; possible D gene TRBD1, 6 bases. The material sequenced was PBMCs or T cells enriched from blood (not recorded which). The DNA for the CDR3 is TGTGCCAGCAGCTTGGGGACACATTCCTACGAGCAGTACTTC. It codes for CASSLGTHSYEQYF.